The clone carrying this T cell receptor beta chain was seen a few times. The antigen is not known. MiXCR, run by TCRdb on the 5' RACE reads, gives a single entry per CDR3 protein. The sample contains more than 250,000 distinct CDR3 sequences, around 7% of which appear only once. The sample belongs to a study of T cells after yellow fever vaccination. Study information: Low-cell-number fractions underwent preparation using SMART-Seq v4 Ultra Low Input. General observations from the study: Abundant clonotypes (contaminants from the bulk population) could be present in FACS-sorted repertoires.

Trimming left V 4 bases short and J 5 bases short, with 14 bases between. The germline gives CDR1 GTSNPN, CDR2 SVGIG (reference sequence). The CDR3 consists of 13 residues. The clonotype was recovered from a young man who received the YFV17D yellow fever vaccine. The chain couples TRBV30 to TRBJ2-5, with a possible D match to TRBD2 (6 bases). Sequenced material: PBMCs, taken about 49 days after the first yellow fever vaccination. CDR3 DNA sequence: TGTGCCTGGACCCCTTTTGGGAGGGAGACCCAGTACTTC. This sequence encodes CAWTPFGRETQYF.